Presented here are 11 T cell receptor beta chains from one specimen sequenced in a study of blood T cell repertoires in COVID-19. The table came from immunoSEQ multiplex PCR; TCRdb's copy has only in-frame clones and leaves some out. Of 110,000 to 150,000 clones in the sample, around four fifths were seen once. Sequencing was done on a sample of PBMCs or T cells enriched from blood (not recorded which). The receptors come from a woman aged 40 to 50 who had recovered from COVID-19.

The CDR3 loop is CASSVSSREQYF. CDR3 nucleotides: TGTGCCAGCAGTGTTTCGTCCAGAGAGCAGTACTTC. This rearrangement joins TRBV2 to TRBJ2-7; D ambiguous. The V and J ends lost 4 bases and 7 bases respectively, with 11 bases between them. This CDR3 region has 12 residues. CDR1 is SNHLY, CDR2 FYNNEI, per germline.

The chain employs TRBV5-5 and TRBJ1-1; TRBD1 agrees at 7 bases. Germline assignment: CDR1 SGHKS and CDR2 YYEKEE (reference sequence). The J segment lost 4 bases and the V segment lost 4 bases, leaving 16 bases of the junction unmatched. The CDR3 extends over 17 amino acids. CDR3 amino acids: CASSPGVPGQTGTEAFF. For the CDR3, the DNA is TGTGCCAGCAGCCCTGGGGTCCCGGGACAGACTGGCACTGAAGCTTTCTTT.

V usage is TRBV13 and J usage is TRBJ1-2; 8 positions agree with TRBD1. CDR1 and CDR2 from the germline V gene are PRHDT and FYEKMQ (reference sequence). The CDR3 loop spans 14 amino acids. V lost 4 bases and J lost 4; bases outside the gene matches: 5. The CDR3 protein is CASSSSTGGYGYTF. CDR3 sequence (DNA): TGTGCCAGCAGCTCCTCAACAGGGGGCTATGGCTACACCTTC.

This chain joins TRBV15 and TRBJ2-2, with TRBD1 identical over 7 bases. Looked up from germline, CDR1 is LNHNV and CDR2 is YYDKDF (reference sequence). The CDR3 is made up of 16 amino acids. V lost 0 bases and J lost 1; bases outside the gene matches: 2. The CDR3 bases are TGTGCCACCAGCAGAGAGTGGACAGGGAACACCGGGGAGCTGTTTTTT. This codes for CATSREWTGNTGELFF.

J is TRBJ2-7 and V is TRBV5-1; 16 bases are a match to TRBD2. The trim removed 4 bases at V and 4 bases at J, leaving 11 bases unmatched. The germline gives CDR1 SGHRS, CDR2 YFSETQ. CDR3 length: 18 residues. DNA of the CDR3: TGCGCCAGCAGCCCCTCCGGGACTAGCGGGGGGGCCGCTTACGAGCAGTACTTC. This translates into CASSPSGTSGGAAYEQYF.

This chain connects TRBV11-2 to TRBJ2-3, with 7 nucleotides matching TRBD2. The germline CDR1 and CDR2 sequences are SGHAT and FQNNGV. The CDR3 has 16 residues. Unmatched junction bases numbered 7, after V lost 0 bases and J lost 4 bases. As DNA, the CDR3 is TGTGCCAGCAGCTTAGATATGCGGGAGAAGGCAGATACGCAGTATTTT. It codes for CASSLDMREKADTQYF.

The chain joins TRBV3-1 (or the pseudogene TRBV3-2) to TRBJ2-5, with D perhaps TRBD2 (5 bases). From germline, CDR1 is LGHDT and CDR2 YNNKEL (reference sequence). V dropped 0 bases and J dropped 2 bases, with 7 bases sitting between them. This CDR3 has 14 amino acids. The CDR3 sequence: CASSQERVQETQYF. CDR3 DNA: TGTGCCAGCAGCCAAGAGCGGGTGCAAGAGACCCAGTACTTC.

This chain joins TRBV9 and TRBJ2-3; 14 bases align to TRBD2. V lost 3 bases and J lost 14; bases outside the gene matches: 14. The germline V gene has CDR1 SGDLS and CDR2 YYNGEE. The CDR3 loop spans 16 amino acids. The CDR3 DNA reads TGTGCCAGCAGCGAGAAGACTAGCGGGGGGGCCCTTCATCTGTATTTT. This codes for CASSEKTSGGALHLYF.

V and J are TRBV30 and TRBJ2-1, with D possibly matching TRBD2 (5 bases). The ends were cut back, 3 bases at V and 7 bases at J, with 16 bases in the middle. This CDR3 region has 14 residues. Germline V gene data show CDR1 as GTSNPN and CDR2 as SVGIG (reference sequence). Written as DNA, the CDR3 is TGTGCCTGGAGCCTCGGTCGGAGGATGAATGAGCAGTTCTTC. As protein: CAWSLGRRMNEQFF.

This chain links TRBV11-2 with TRBJ2-7; 7 bases fit TRBD1. CDR3 length: 16 residues. V was pared by 5 bases and J by 1 base, with 11 bases of the junction left unmatched. Germline-derived CDR1 and CDR2 are SGHAT and FQNNGV. The CDR3 is CASSVMGQSSSYEQYF. The CDR3 nucleotides are TGTGCCAGCAGCGTTATGGGACAGTCATCTTCCTACGAGCAGTACTTC. Combining the CDR3 with reference TRBV11-2 and TRBJ2-7 gives the whole variable domain EAGVAQSPRYKIIEKRQSVAFWCNPISGHATLYWYQQILGQGPKLLIQFQNNGVVDDSQLPKDRFSAERLKGVDSTLKIQPAKLEDSAVYLCASSVMGQSSSYEQYFGPGTRLTVT.

This clone was detected ten times or more. The V gene is TRBV3-1 (or the pseudogene TRBV3-2), the J gene TRBJ2-3; a possible D gene is TRBD2 (6 bases). Per germline, CDR1 LGHDT and CDR2 YNNKEL (reference sequence). This CDR3 comprises 13 residues. V lost 0 bases to trimming and J lost 8 bases, with 9 bases between them. The CDR3: CASSQDYSGTQYF. The CDR3 nucleotides are TGTGCCAGCAGCCAAGACTATAGCGGTACGCAGTATTTT.